The clone carrying this TCR beta chain has a handful of counts. Its antigen remains unidentified. The record originates from a study of T cell repertoires in cytomegalovirus infection. Study at large: CMV epitopes used comprised recently identified HLA-C-restricted ones and well-studied HLA-B-restricted ones. In public TCR beta signatures, there were indications of both CMV infection and matching HLA type. Study-wide results and caveats: HLA-C-restricted CMV-specific TCR beta clonotypes were dominant in the ex vivo response. Carriers of CMV plus the relevant HLA were identified by cumulative public TCR beta family frequency.

TCRdb passed the reads through MiXCR, listing each CDR3 protein once. The data contain about half a million distinct CDR3 sequences, around a third of them singletons. The material was cultured PBMCs, obtained from culture after CMV antigen stimulation. This sequence originates from a human donor in good health (CMV status not recorded). Some clones in this sample may be carry-over from other donors' samples.

CDR3 DNA sequence: TGTGCCAGCAGTGGCAGGGTCCTCAATGAGCAGTTCTTC. Amino acid sequence: CASSGRVLNEQFF. This sequence joins TRBV2 and TRBJ2-1; tentative D call: TRBD1 (5 bases). Trimming left V 4 bases short and J 6 bases short, with 10 bases between. The CDR3 length is 13 residues. From germline, CDR1 is SNHLY and CDR2 FYNNEI.